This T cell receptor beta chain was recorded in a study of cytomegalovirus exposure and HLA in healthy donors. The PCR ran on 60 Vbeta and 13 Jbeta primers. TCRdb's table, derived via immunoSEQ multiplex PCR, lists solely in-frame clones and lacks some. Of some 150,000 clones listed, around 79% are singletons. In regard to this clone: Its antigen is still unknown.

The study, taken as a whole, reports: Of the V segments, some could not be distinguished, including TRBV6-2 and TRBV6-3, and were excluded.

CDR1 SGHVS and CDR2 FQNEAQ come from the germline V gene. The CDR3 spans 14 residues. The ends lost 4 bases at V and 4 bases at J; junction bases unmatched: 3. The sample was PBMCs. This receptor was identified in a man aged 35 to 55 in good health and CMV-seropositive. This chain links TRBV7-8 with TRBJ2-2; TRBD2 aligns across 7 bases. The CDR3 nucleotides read TGTGCCAGCAGCTCCCGCGGGGGCACCGGGGAGCTGTTTTTT. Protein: CASSSRGGTGELFF.